The T cell receptor (beta chain) described here comes from a study of cytotoxic CD8 clonotypes in ibrutinib-treated CLL. About the research overall: Among responders, roughly 24 were partial and 2 complete; after median roughly 70 months, around 15 stayed remitted and 12 progressed.

The ends were cut back, 2 bases at V and 3 bases at J, with 10 bases in the middle. This CDR3 comprises 14 residues. Germline CDR1 and CDR2: MDHEN and SYDVKM. Clones were read by immunoSEQ multiplex PCR, and TCRdb kept only the in-frame ones, dropping some. Of 250,000 to 350,000 clones in the sample, more than 70% were seen once. Here the sequenced sample was PBMCs, taken at disease progression, from a patient treated with ibrutinib. V usage is TRBV28 and J usage is TRBJ1-2; D is unclear. The sequence derives from a human donor with chronic lymphocytic leukemia. CDR3: CASSLVLTDYGYTF. DNA for the CDR3: TGTGCCAGCAGTTTAGTACTAACGGACTATGGCTACACCTTC.